The T cell receptor beta chain under discussion was sequenced for a study of blood T cell repertoires in COVID-19. In the authors' workflow: The assay estimated nucleated cells by amplifying reference gene primers. Generated by immunoSEQ multiplex PCR, the TCRdb table keeps only in-frame clones and is missing some. V and J calls and clone size follow that table, whereas D and trimming were derived from the DNA. Of 200,000 or so clones listed, about 80% are singletons. CDR3 size: 15 residues. The J segment lost 10 bases and the V segment lost 3 bases, leaving 7 bases of the junction unmatched. CDR1 is LGHNA and CDR2 is YNFKEQ in the germline V gene.

The sequence came from a human donor with acute or convalescent COVID-19. The donor label of this sample is uncertain. This chain links TRBV4-2 with TRBJ1-4, with 11 bases identical to TRBD1. The sample taken for sequencing was peripheral blood. In nucleotides, the CDR3 is TGTGCCAGCAGCCAGACCGGGACAGGGGGTGGAAAACTGTTTTTT. It yields the protein CASSQTGTGGGKLFF.